Listed below are T cell receptor beta chains from one sample, sequenced in a study of shared T cell receptors in the human thymus. Data came from immunoSEQ multiplex PCR; TCRdb stores just in-frame clones and leaves some out. Among hundreds of thousands of clones listed, 70% to 90% were seen once. The same data also contributed to another study, on human thymus T cells.

Sequencing was done on a sample of thymocytes. The receptors were gathered from a boy under two years old with a congenital heart defect. Both conserved end residues are trimmed from each CDR3.

V gene,CDR3 protein
TRBV6-6,ASTPLCGGREKLF
TRBV4-1,ASSQDLKTSGGTYSYNEQF
TRBV6-6,ASSADCGGTDTQY
TRBV6-1,ASSEAGGSPEAF
TRBV5-1,ASSHLGGGADYGYT
TRBV5-1,ASSQGQSTDTQY
TRBV7-9,ASSFQPGISYEQY
TRBV19,ASSIFRVRDNSPLH
TRBV18,ASSPPNGTGDTGELF
TRBV4-3,ASSQDRIGDEKLF
TRBV4-3,ASSLLEGARNNSPLH
TRBV5-8,ASSVEGGFYEQY
TRBV7-6,ASSPQRGGRQGNTIY
TRBV27,ASSLGEVDNEQF
TRBV7-6,ASSLSGVRGRSTEAF
TRBV6-1,ASSDQRDRGRSSYNEQF
TRBV7-9,ASSRQGPEQY
TRBV28,ASSLTQAAEKLF
TRBV5-1,ASSLVGLAVTDTQY
TRBV28,ASSIISGRVNEQY
TRBV18,ASSRPVAGEQETQY
TRBV6-6,ATIGDEGGTQY